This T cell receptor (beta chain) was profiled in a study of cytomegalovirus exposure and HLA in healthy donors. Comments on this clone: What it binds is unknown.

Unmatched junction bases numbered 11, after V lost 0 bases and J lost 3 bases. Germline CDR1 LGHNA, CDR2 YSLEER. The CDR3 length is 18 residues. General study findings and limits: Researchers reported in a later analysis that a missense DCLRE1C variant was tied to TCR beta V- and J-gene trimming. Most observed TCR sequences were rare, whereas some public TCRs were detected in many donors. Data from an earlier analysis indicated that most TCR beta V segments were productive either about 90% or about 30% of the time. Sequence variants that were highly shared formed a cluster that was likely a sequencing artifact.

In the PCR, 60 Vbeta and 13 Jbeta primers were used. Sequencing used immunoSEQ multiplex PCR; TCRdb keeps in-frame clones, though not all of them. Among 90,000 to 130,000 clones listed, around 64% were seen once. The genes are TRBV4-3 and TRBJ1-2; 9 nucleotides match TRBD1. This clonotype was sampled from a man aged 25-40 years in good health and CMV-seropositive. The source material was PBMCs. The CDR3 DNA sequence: TGCGCCAGCAGCCAAGATCTCGGAGGGACAGGGCGCCACTATGGCTACACCTTC. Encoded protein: CASSQDLGGTGRHYGYTF.